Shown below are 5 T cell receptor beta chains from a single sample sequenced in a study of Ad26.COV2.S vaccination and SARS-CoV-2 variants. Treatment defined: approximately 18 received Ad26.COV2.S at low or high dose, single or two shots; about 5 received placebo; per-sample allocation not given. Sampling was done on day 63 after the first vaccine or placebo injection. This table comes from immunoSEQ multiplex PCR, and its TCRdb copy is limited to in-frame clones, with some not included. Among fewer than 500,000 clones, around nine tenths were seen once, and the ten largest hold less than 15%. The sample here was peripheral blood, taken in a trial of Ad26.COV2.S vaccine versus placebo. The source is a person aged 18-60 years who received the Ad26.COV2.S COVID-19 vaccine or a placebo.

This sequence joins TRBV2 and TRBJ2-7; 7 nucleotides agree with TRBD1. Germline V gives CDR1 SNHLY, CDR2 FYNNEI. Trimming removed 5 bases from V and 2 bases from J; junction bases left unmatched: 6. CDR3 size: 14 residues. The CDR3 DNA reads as TGTGCCAGCAGTTCGGGACAGCACGCCTACGAGCAGTACTTC. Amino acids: CASSSGQHAYEQYF.

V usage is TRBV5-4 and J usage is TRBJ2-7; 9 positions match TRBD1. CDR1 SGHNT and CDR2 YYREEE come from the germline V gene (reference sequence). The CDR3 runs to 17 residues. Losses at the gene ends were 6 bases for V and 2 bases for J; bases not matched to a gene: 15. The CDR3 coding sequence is TGTGCCAGCATCAAAAAGGGTGGGACAGGGATAACCTACGAGCAGTACTTC. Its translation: CASIKKGGTGITYEQYF.

The DNA for the CDR3 is TGTGCCAGCAGCATAATGGGACTAGCGGGAGTCAGTGAGCAGTTCTTC. This encodes CASSIMGLAGVSEQFF. The chain is built from TRBV7-2 and TRBJ2-1; 14 bases align to TRBD2. CDR1 SGHTA and CDR2 FQGNSA come from the germline V gene. V shed 5 bases and J 9 bases; nucleotides not matched to a gene: 9. The CDR3 has 16 amino acids.

This CDR3 reads CASSSGQGTAKNIQYF. DNA of the CDR3: TGCGCCAGCAGCTCCGGACAGGGGACAGCCAAAAACATTCAGTACTTC. The gene calls are TRBV5-1 and TRBJ2-4, with 9 nucleotides matching TRBD1. The CDR3 contains 16 residues. Per the germline V gene, CDR1 is SGHRS and CDR2 is YFSETQ. The V segment lost 3 bases and the J segment 0 bases; nucleotides outside the gene matches: 4.

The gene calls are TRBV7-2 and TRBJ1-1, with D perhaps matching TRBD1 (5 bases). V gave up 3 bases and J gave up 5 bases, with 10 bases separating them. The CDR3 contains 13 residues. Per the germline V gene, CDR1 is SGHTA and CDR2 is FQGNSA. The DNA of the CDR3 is TGTGCCAGCAGCTTGGGGGTAGGAACTGAAGCTTTCTTT. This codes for CASSLGVGTEAFF.